The 2 T cell receptor beta chains given below trace back to one sample, sequenced in a study of early T cells in non-severe SARS-CoV-2 infection. Via MiXCR, TCRdb re-called the 5' RACE reads, giving one row per CDR3 protein. Of 100,000 to 120,000 distinct CDR3 sequences in the sample, around an eighth were seen once. The input for sequencing was whole blood, taken at baseline. The source of these receptors is an adult who was a healthcare worker with PCR-confirmed SARS-CoV-2 infection or an uninfected control (not recorded which).

There are a few counts of this clonotype. This rearrangement joins TRBV25-1 to TRBJ1-6; 7 nucleotides match TRBD1. The J segment lost 7 bases and the V segment lost 6 bases, leaving 6 bases of the junction unmatched. The germline gives CDR1 MGHDK, CDR2 SYGVNS. CDR3 length: 14 amino acids. The CDR3 reads CASRTGVRNSPLHF. CDR3 DNA sequence: TGTGCCAGCAGAACAGGGGTGAGGAATTCACCCCTCCACTTT.

This clonotype appeared many times. For the CDR3, the DNA is TGTGCCAGCAGCCATCGACAGGGTAGCACAGATACGCAGTATTTT. Translated, it gives CASSHRQGSTDTQYF. The rearrangement uses TRBV7-9 and TRBJ2-3; TRBD1 matches at 7 bases. Per the germline V gene, CDR1 is SEHNR and CDR2 is FQNEAQ (reference sequence). V shed 5 bases and J 0 bases; nucleotides not matched to a gene: 5. This CDR3 region has 15 residues. The complete variable domain, with remaining parts taken from reference TRBV7-9 and TRBJ2-3, reads DTGVSQNPRHKITKRGQNVTFRCDPISEHNRLYWYRQTLGQGPEFLTYFQNEAQLEKSRLLSDRFSAERPKGSFSTLEIQRTEQGDSAMYLCASSHRQGSTDTQYFGPGTRLTVL.